This entry lists 8 T cell receptor beta chains sequenced from one sample in a study of beta chain features in type 1 diabetes. Since all of the isolated RNA was reverse transcribed, expressed TCRB transcripts were what got sequenced. Assay: immunoSEQ multiplex PCR; the TCRdb copy retains only in-frame clones and omits some. This table holds almost 350,000 clones, less than 10% found once. Sequenced sample: central memory CD4+ T cells from blood. These receptor sequences come from a woman between 18 and 29 years old in good health.

This clone has just a few counts. This chain joins TRBV29-1 and TRBJ2-3, with 13 bases matching TRBD2. The J segment lost 2 bases and the V segment lost 6 bases, leaving 5 bases of the junction unmatched. CDR1 and CDR2 from the germline V gene are SQVTM and ANQGSEA. This CDR3 spans 15 amino acids. The CDR3 DNA is TGCAGCGTGGGGGGACTAGCGGGACTCACAGATACGCAGTATTTT. Its protein product is CSVGGLAGLTDTQYF.

This clone turned up a few times. The chain combines TRBV7-9 with TRBJ2-7; 10 bases map to TRBD1. CDR1 and CDR2 (germline): SEHNR, FQNEAQ (reference sequence). With V trimmed by 4 bases and J by 6 bases, 6 bases remained unmatched. This CDR3 has 14 amino acids. CDR3 nucleotide sequence: TGTGCCAGCAGCTCAGGCGACAGGGGGCCCGAGCAGTACTTC. Its translation is CASSSGDRGPEQYF.

In its sample, this clone was seen a few times. The chain links TRBV29-1 to TRBJ2-1; 7 bases map to TRBD1. CDR1 SQVTM and CDR2 ANQGSEA come from the germline V gene. The V gene end was trimmed by 6 bases and the J gene end by 13 bases; junction bases not matched to a gene: 15. The CDR3 has 13 amino acids. The CDR3 DNA sequence: TGCAGCGTCGGCGACAGGGCCTCTCAGGGACAGTTCTTC. Its protein is CSVGDRASQGQFF.

This clone was detected a few times. The rearrangement joins TRBV7-2 to TRBJ1-4, with 8 bases matching TRBD1. Per the germline V gene, CDR1 is SGHTA and CDR2 is FQGNSA. This CDR3 is built from 14 residues. The V segment lost 4 bases and the J segment 8 bases; nucleotides outside the gene matches: 6. The CDR3 nucleotides are TGTGCCAGCAGCTATGGACAGGGTTCGGAAAAACTGTTTTTT. Translated, it gives CASSYGQGSEKLFF. Looking up the rest from reference TRBV7-2 and TRBJ1-4 gives the full variable domain: GAGVSQSPSNKVTEKGKDVELRCDPISGHTALYWYRQSLGQGLEFLIYFQGNSAPDKSGLPSDRFSAERTGGSVSTLTIQRTQQEDSAVYLCASSYGQGSEKLFFGSGTQLSVL.

This rearrangement joins TRBV7-2 to TRBJ2-3; possibly TRBD1 for D (8 bases). The V end lost 4 bases, the J end lost 2 bases, and 22 bases lay between the germline ends. The CDR3 extends over 18 amino acids. CDR1 and CDR2 (germline): SGHTA, FQGNSA. CDR3 residues: CASSSGTGLAEYTDTQYF. The CDR3 DNA follows: TGTGCCAGCAGCTCCGGGACAGGTCTAGCGGAATACACAGATACGCAGTATTTT.

In its sample, this clone was seen a few times. This chain links TRBV2 with TRBJ2-7; 7 positions match TRBD2. The CDR3 is 15 residues long. Germline assignment: CDR1 SNHLY and CDR2 FYNNEI. Trimming took 5 bases from V and 3 from J; bases not matched to a gene: 10. The CDR3 loop is CASSLSGIPGYEQYF. The CDR3 nucleotides are TGTGCCAGCAGTCTGAGCGGGATACCGGGCTACGAGCAGTACTTC.

This chain joins TRBV29-1 and TRBJ1-2; unclear D gene. The CDR3 has 13 residues. With 4 bases removed from V and 0 bases from J, the gap between germline ends came to 9 bases. Germline loops: CDR1 SQVTM, CDR2 ANQGSEA. CDR3 loop: CSVAGRANYGYTF. The CDR3 DNA follows: TGCAGCGTTGCTGGGAGAGCTAACTATGGCTACACCTTC. Together with reference TRBV29-1 and TRBJ1-2, the CDR3 gives the full variable domain: SAVISQKPSRDICQRGTSLTIQCQVDSQVTMMFWYRQQPGQSLTLIATANQGSEATYESGFVIDKFPISRPNLTFSTLTVSNMSPEDSSIYLCSVAGRANYGYTFGSGTRLTVV.

The CDR3 sequence: CASSLAGNGNTIYF. The CDR3 DNA is TGTGCCAGCAGCTTGGCAGGGAATGGAAACACCATATATTTT. The chain recombines TRBV5-4 with TRBJ1-3, with D possibly TRBD1 on 5 matching bases. The CDR3 totals 14 residues. The V end was cut by 0 bases, the J end by 3 bases, with 7 bases between. CDR1 and CDR2 (germline): SGHNT, YYREEE (reference sequence).